This passage covers 27 T cell receptor beta chains from one sample sequenced in a study of beta chain features in type 1 diabetes. The whole isolated RNA underwent reverse transcription, so sequencing captured expressed TCRB transcripts. Profiled with immunoSEQ multiplex PCR; TCRdb holds only in-frame clones, not every one. Among some 270,000 clones, 8% were seen once, and the ten largest hold approximately 0.99%. The sample comprised central memory CD4+ T cells from blood. The receptor set was obtained from a woman aged 18-29 years in good health.

This clone was observed a few times. CDR3 protein: CSVEKGAGQTQYF. The DNA of the CDR3 is TGCAGCGTTGAGAAGGGAGCGGGGCAGACCCAGTACTTC. The rearrangement links TRBV29-1 to TRBJ2-5; 7 bases align to TRBD2. The CDR3 runs to 13 residues. Trimming cost V 3 bases and J 6 bases; bases outside gene matches: 7. Germline lookup yields CDR1 SQVTM and CDR2 ANQGSEA.

This chain joins TRBV7-2 and TRBJ2-5; 7 nucleotides match TRBD1. This CDR3 is 15 amino acids long. Per germline, CDR1 SGHTA and CDR2 FQGNSA. V lost 3 bases and J lost 1; bases outside the gene matches: 5. The CDR3 region has the DNA TGTGCCAGCAGCTTTAGGGACAGATCCCAAGAGACCCAGTACTTC. Translation: CASSFRDRSQETQYF.

This clone was observed a few times. The chain carries TRBV19 and TRBJ2-1; D possibly matches TRBD1 or TRBD2 (5 bases each). This CDR3 is 16 amino acids long. Between the trimmed V and J ends, which lost 6 bases and 8 bases, there was a span of 23 bases. The germline gives CDR1 LNHDA, CDR2 SQIVND (reference sequence). This CDR3 is CASSPGGSLRGYEQFF. The CDR3 nucleotides read TGTGCCAGTAGCCCCGGCGGGTCGCTTAGGGGCTATGAGCAGTTCTTC.

In this sample, this clone turned up a few times. This sequence joins TRBV7-3 and TRBJ2-3; 8 nucleotides align to TRBD2. This CDR3 is 14 amino acids long. V lost 2 bases, J lost 4 bases, and 2 bases stayed unmatched. In germline, CDR1 is SGHTA, CDR2 FQGTGA. CDR3 nucleotide sequence: TGTGCCAGCAGCTTAGGCGGGGGGTCAGATACGCAGTATTTT. This translates into CASSLGGGSDTQYF.

The CDR3 DNA reads TGTGCCAGCAGCTTATATGCGGGGTTCTCTGGGGCCAACGTCCTGACTTTC. It yields the protein CASSLYAGFSGANVLTF. The chain uses TRBV11-3 and TRBJ2-6; the D gene is possibly TRBD2 (6 bases). The CDR3 totals 17 residues. Germline CDR1 SGHNT, CDR2 YENEEA. Between the trimmed V and J ends, which lost 2 bases and 0 bases, there was a span of 11 bases. Full variable domain (rest looked up from reference TRBV11-3 and TRBJ2-6): EAGVVQSPRYKIIEKKQPVAFWCNPISGHNTLYWYLQNLGQGPELLIRYENEEAVDDSQLPKDRFSAERLKGVDSTLKIQPAELGDSAVYLCASSLYAGFSGANVLTFGAGSRLTVL.

There are many counts of this clone. The chain recombines TRBV7-3 with TRBJ2-1; 9 bases map to TRBD1. Per germline, CDR1 SGHTA and CDR2 FQGTGA. Trimming at V came to 6 bases and at J to 9 bases, leaving 6 bases not matched to a gene. The CDR3 totals 13 residues. The DNA of the CDR3 is TGTGCCAGCAGACGGACAGGGGTTAGTGAGCAGTTCTTC. Translation gives CASRRTGVSEQFF.

Only a few counts were recorded for this clone. The chain uses TRBV18 and TRBJ2-3; 8 bases are a match to TRBD1. Losses at the gene ends were 2 bases for V and 1 base for J; bases not matched to a gene: 8. In germline, CDR1 is KGHSH, CDR2 LQKENI. This CDR3 has 17 residues. The CDR3 spells CASSPIPTTGGTDTQYF. The CDR3 DNA sequence: TGTGCCAGCTCACCAATACCGACGACAGGGGGCACAGATACGCAGTATTTT.

The table lists this clone with many counts. The CDR3 nucleotides read TGTGCCAGCAGCTTATCGTCGGACATTCAGTACTTC. Translating it yields CASSLSSDIQYF. V is TRBV7-2 and J is TRBJ2-4; D is undetermined. Trimming took 2 bases from V and 8 from J, leaving 7 bases between them. This CDR3 is built from 12 residues. CDR1 and CDR2 (germline): SGHTA, FQGNSA.

In its sample, this clone was seen a few times. V gene TRBV28 combines with J gene TRBJ1-6, with D perhaps matching TRBD1 (6 bases). Trimming removed 7 bases from V and 5 bases from J, with 12 bases in between. CDR1 is MDHEN, CDR2 SYDVKM, per germline. This CDR3 is 14 amino acids long. The CDR3 here is CASTRTAHNSPLHF. The CDR3 region has the DNA TGTGCCAGCACCCGGACAGCTCATAATTCACCCCTCCACTTT.

The genes are TRBV9 and TRBJ2-1; 14 positions agree with TRBD2. The germline CDR1 and CDR2 sequences are SGDLS and YYNGEE. This CDR3 is built from 18 residues. The J segment lost 8 bases and the V segment lost 3 bases, leaving 13 bases of the junction unmatched. CDR3 region: CASSEGTSGRFVSDEQFF. As DNA, the CDR3 is TGTGCCAGCAGCGAAGGGACTAGCGGGAGATTTGTCAGCGATGAGCAGTTCTTC.

The chain is built from TRBV5-1 and TRBJ1-5, with D maybe TRBD1 (5 bases). The germline V gene has CDR1 SGHRS and CDR2 YFSETQ. The CDR3 has 15 residues. With 7 bases removed from V and 0 bases from J, the gap between germline ends came to 14 bases. The CDR3 region is CASLAQEDSNQPQHF. Here the CDR3 DNA reads TGCGCCAGCCTTGCACAGGAAGATAGCAATCAGCCCCAGCATTTT.

Notes on this clone: Different DNA sequences within this sample yield the same CDR3. The V gene is TRBV10-3, the J gene TRBJ1-5; D gene uncertain. The V end was cut by 3 bases, the J end by 5 bases, with 8 bases between. Germline V gene data show CDR1 as ENHRY and CDR2 as SYGVKD. This CDR3 has 13 residues. The CDR3 is CAISDGTDQPQHF. The CDR3 nucleotides are TGTGCCATCAGTGATGGTACAGATCAGCCCCAGCATTTT.

This clone was detected a few times. This chain connects TRBV5-4 to TRBJ2-3, with 8 bases that match TRBD1. Trimming took 1 base from V and 2 from J; bases not matched to a gene: 3. CDR3 length: 15 residues. Germline CDR1 reads SGHNT; CDR2 reads YYREEE (reference sequence). The CDR3 loop is CASSLPGQATDTQYF. DNA for the CDR3: TGTGCCAGCAGCTTGCCGGGACAGGCCACAGATACGCAGTATTTT.

This clone showed up many times. Within the sample, other DNA sequences also encode this same CDR3. The chain carries TRBV7-9 and TRBJ2-1; D is possibly TRBD2 (6 bases). Germline assignment: CDR1 SEHNR and CDR2 FQNEAQ (reference sequence). Between the trimmed V and J ends, which lost 1 base and 8 bases, there was a span of 9 bases. This CDR3 is built from 13 residues. The CDR3 DNA reads TGTGCCAGCAGCTTAGATGGAGGGGATGAGCAGTTCTTC. Translation gives CASSLDGGDEQFF.

The chain links TRBV5-1 to TRBJ2-6; possible D gene TRBD2, 5 bases. V was trimmed by 2 bases and J by 0 bases, leaving 9 bases between them. CDR3 length: 16 residues. Germline V lookup: CDR1 SGHRS, CDR2 YFSETQ. Here the CDR3 reads CASSFGEVSGANVLTF. The DNA for the CDR3 is TGCGCCAGCAGCTTCGGGGAAGTCTCTGGGGCCAACGTCCTGACTTTC.

This clone was counted at least ten times. The chain employs TRBV7-2 and TRBJ2-3; TRBD2 is a possible D gene (6 bases). The ends were cut back, 3 bases at V and 2 bases at J, with 12 bases in the middle. Germline values: CDR1 SGHTA, CDR2 FQGNSA. The CDR3 spans 15 residues. The CDR3, as DNA: TGTGCCAGCAGCTTTAGAGCGCGGGACACAGATACGCAGTATTTT. Protein sequence: CASSFRARDTDTQYF.

Comments on this clone: The same CDR3 arises from other DNA sequences in this sample as well. The chain is built from TRBV6-5 and TRBJ2-2, with 13 bases identical to TRBD2. The CDR3 sequence is 16 residues long. Per the germline V gene, CDR1 is MNHEY and CDR2 is SVGAGI. Losses at the gene ends were 2 bases for V and 4 bases for J; bases not matched to a gene: 1. The CDR3 bases are TGTGCCAGCAGTTACGGACTAGCGGGAGCCACCGGGGAGCTGTTTTTT. It is translated as CASSYGLAGATGELFF.

In DNA form, the CDR3 reads TGCAGCGCCGCGGGCGGGCGGACCCAGTACTTC. Its translation: CSAAGGRTQYF. The chain recombines TRBV29-1 with TRBJ2-5; D perhaps matches TRBD2 (5 bases). V lost 7 bases and J lost 7, with 13 bases in between. Germline assignment: CDR1 SQVTM and CDR2 ANQGSEA. CDR3 length: 11 amino acids.

This chain uses TRBV4-2 with TRBJ1-6; a weak D match, TRBD1 (5 bases). Trimming pared 0 bases from V and 6 bases from J, leaving 12 bases between. The germline V gene encodes CDR1 LGHNA and CDR2 YNFKEQ. The CDR3 is 16 residues long. The CDR3 coding sequence is TGTGCCAGCAGCCAAGATAGGATTGGGACTAATTCACCCCTCCACTTT. This codes for CASSQDRIGTNSPLHF.

The chain couples TRBV5-1 to TRBJ1-2; D remains ambiguous. V lost 1 base to trimming and J lost 0 bases, with 7 bases between them. This CDR3 has 14 amino acids. Per the germline V gene, CDR1 is SGHRS and CDR2 is YFSETQ. The chain's CDR3 is CASSLSQTNYGYTF. DNA of the CDR3: TGCGCCAGCAGCTTGTCGCAGACTAACTATGGCTACACCTTC.

The chain is built from TRBV14 and TRBJ1-2, with D possibly being TRBD1 (6 bases). This CDR3 comprises 12 residues. The V and J ends lost 4 bases and 7 bases respectively, with 10 bases between them. Germline V gives CDR1 SGHDN, CDR2 FVKESK. The CDR3 region has the DNA TGTGCCAGCAGCCTTAACAGGGCTGGCTACACCTTC. It translates to CASSLNRAGYTF.

This clone was seen a few times. V gene TRBV19 combines with J gene TRBJ2-2; D may be TRBD1 or TRBD2 (5 bases each). Trimming removed 4 bases at V and 6 bases at J, with 12 bases between. CDR1 is LNHDA and CDR2 is SQIVND in the germline V gene (reference sequence). The CDR3 consists of 14 residues. CDR3 sequence: CASSRGIGPGELFF. The CDR3 DNA is TGTGCCAGTAGTAGGGGGATAGGCCCCGGGGAGCTGTTTTTT.

This rearrangement joins TRBV4-1 to TRBJ1-5, with 8 positions matching TRBD1. Germline loops: CDR1 MGHRA, CDR2 YSYEKL. This CDR3 spans 15 amino acids. V gave up 5 bases and J gave up 7 bases; unmatched junction bases: 10. The CDR3 loop reads CASSGGQASGQPQHF. The CDR3 DNA follows: TGCGCCAGCAGCGGGGGACAGGCAAGCGGCCAGCCCCAGCATTTT.

In its sample, this clone was seen many times. The rearrangement links TRBV29-1 to TRBJ2-3; 14 nucleotides line up with TRBD2. Germline V gives CDR1 SQVTM, CDR2 ANQGSEA. The CDR3 loop spans 15 amino acids. The V gene end was trimmed by 4 bases and the J gene end by 4 bases; junction bases not matched to a gene: 4. The CDR3 loop is CSVAGTSGSADTQYF. The DNA of the CDR3 is TGCAGCGTTGCCGGGACTAGCGGGAGTGCAGATACGCAGTATTTT.

J is TRBJ2-5 and V is TRBV9; 12 bases match TRBD2. In germline, CDR1 is SGDLS, CDR2 YYNGEE. The CDR3 is made up of 16 amino acids. Trimming at V came to 4 bases and at J to 3 bases, leaving 7 bases not matched to a gene. The CDR3 coding sequence is TGTGCCAGCAGCCTCCTAGCGGGAGGGATGGAAGAGACCCAGTACTTC. This codes for CASSLLAGGMEETQYF. Together with reference TRBV9 and TRBJ2-5, the CDR3 gives the full variable domain: DSGVTQTPKHLITATGQRVTLRCSPRSGDLSVYWYQQSLDQGLQFLIQYYNGEERAKGNILERFSAQQFPDLHSELNLSSLELGDSALYFCASSLLAGGMEETQYFGPGTRLLVL.

This clone was recorded once. V and J are TRBV9 and TRBJ2-7; D is unresolved. The CDR3 runs to 16 residues. The germline V and J ends were trimmed by 0 bases and 3 bases, with 16 bases remaining between them. Germline CDR1 reads SGDLS; CDR2 reads YYNGEE. Here the CDR3 DNA reads TGTGCCAGCAGCGTAGCTCAACAGAGACCTGACTACGAGCAGTACTTC. It translates to CASSVAQQRPDYEQYF.

This clone has ten or more counts. The chain carries TRBV15 and TRBJ1-4; D is ambiguous. Deletions cut 1 base from V and 5 bases from J, with 11 bases between. This CDR3 region has 15 residues. CDR1 and CDR2 (germline): LNHNV, YYDKDF (reference sequence). CDR3: CATSRAILGNEKLFF. The CDR3 coding sequence is TGTGCCACCAGCAGAGCCATTTTAGGGAATGAAAAACTGTTTTTT.